The rows below give T cell receptor beta chains drawn from one sample of a study of long-term antiretroviral therapy in people with HIV. Generated by immunoSEQ multiplex PCR, the TCRdb table keeps only in-frame clones and is missing some. The sample carries some 14,000 clones, 70% to 85% recorded once. The starting material was unsorted PBMCs, obtained just before starting antiretroviral therapy. Every receptor here comes from a man aged 40-50 years with HIV. Each CDR3 is given with its conserved first and last residue.

V gene: TRBV4-1
J gene: TRBJ2-6
CDR3 protein: CASSQDSYIRGASAGANVLTF

V gene: TRBV7-9
J gene: TRBJ2-7
CDR3 protein: CASSLGQGTYEQYF

V gene: TRBV27
J gene: TRBJ2-7
CDR3 protein: CASGRPQAHEQYF

V gene: TRBV11-2
J gene: TRBJ2-7
CDR3 protein: CASSLVPDSLSYEQYF

V gene: TRBV6-5
J gene: TRBJ1-1
CDR3 protein: CASSYGGTGDTEAFF

V gene: TRBV30
J gene: TRBJ1-4
CDR3 protein: CAWSSGNEKLFF

V gene: TRBV11-2
J gene: TRBJ2-6
CDR3 protein: CASSFPSGANVLTF

V gene: TRBV7-2
J gene: TRBJ1-6
CDR3 protein: CASSLLLVSSYNSPLHF

V gene: TRBV19
J gene: TRBJ2-3
CDR3 protein: CASSIYRVSTDTQYF

V gene: TRBV6-6
J gene: TRBJ2-7
CDR3 protein: CASSYSEPSPYF

V gene: TRBV5-1
J gene: TRBJ2-1
CDR3 protein: CASSGSSGGAYNEQFF

V gene: TRBV10-1
J gene: TRBJ2-1
CDR3 protein: CASSEWDSNNEQFF

V gene: TRBV11-2
J gene: TRBJ2-3
CDR3 protein: CASSSGLGDTQYF

V gene: TRBV27
J gene: TRBJ2-7
CDR3 protein: CASSLGPQSYEQYF

V gene: TRBV6-1
J gene: TRBJ1-5
CDR3 protein: CASSGKGAWNQPQHF

V gene: TRBV11-2
J gene: TRBJ1-4
CDR3 protein: CASSLGAAGGEKLFF

V gene: TRBV7-2
J gene: TRBJ2-5
CDR3 protein: CASSYPLGGRGETQYF

V gene: TRBV4-1
J gene: TRBJ1-2
CDR3 protein: CASSQVVPGGYTF

V gene: TRBV7-9
J gene: TRBJ1-4
CDR3 protein: CASGPGGGVVEKLFF

V gene: TRBV9
J gene: TRBJ1-3
CDR3 protein: CASRQGISGNTIYF

V gene: TRBV29-1
J gene: TRBJ1-2
CDR3 protein: CSVDAGTGELYGYTF

V gene: TRBV27
J gene: TRBJ1-2
CDR3 protein: CASSSPFGGYTF

V gene: TRBV7-9
J gene: TRBJ2-2
CDR3 protein: CASSFGSGDTGELFF

V gene: TRBV19
J gene: TRBJ2-4
CDR3 protein: CASSDPGGGKNIQYF

V gene: TRBV7-9
J gene: TRBJ2-1
CDR3 protein: CASSLTQRPTGVQFF

V gene: TRBV29-1
J gene: TRBJ1-3
CDR3 protein: CSAVLFWDRLRNTIYF

V gene: TRBV5-1
J gene: TRBJ2-2
CDR3 protein: CASSRGQGNTGELFF

V gene: TRBV11-3
J gene: TRBJ2-7
CDR3 protein: CASSLDGSTYEQYF

V gene: TRBV5-8
J gene: TRBJ2-7
CDR3 protein: CASSSDYPYEQYF

V gene: TRBV13
J gene: TRBJ2-7
CDR3 protein: CASSLGREAGEQYF

V gene: TRBV5-1
J gene: TRBJ2-7
CDR3 protein: CASSLVGTATYEQYF

V gene: TRBV6-1
J gene: TRBJ2-7
CDR3 protein: CASRLGQGSSYEQYF

V gene: TRBV9
J gene: TRBJ2-3
CDR3 protein: CASSVSGGSTDTQYF

V gene: TRBV5-1
J gene: TRBJ2-3
CDR3 protein: CASSLEASLAGLADTQYF

V gene: TRBV7-2
J gene: TRBJ2-1
CDR3 protein: CASSLIGLAGGPSYNEQFF

V gene: TRBV7-2
J gene: TRBJ2-7
CDR3 protein: CASSVSSGSWYEQYF

V gene: TRBV7-6
J gene: TRBJ2-2
CDR3 protein: CASSLTGTNTGELFF

V gene: TRBV2
J gene: TRBJ2-1
CDR3 protein: CASSGLAGPFF

V gene: TRBV7-2
J gene: TRBJ1-2
CDR3 protein: CASSVGGDYGYTF

V gene: TRBV7-9
J gene: TRBJ2-3
CDR3 protein: CASTHGDRDTDTQYF

V gene: TRBV13
J gene: TRBJ2-3
CDR3 protein: CASSPTGGASDTQYF

V gene: TRBV4-2
J gene: TRBJ2-2
CDR3 protein: CASSHRAPGLAYTGELFF